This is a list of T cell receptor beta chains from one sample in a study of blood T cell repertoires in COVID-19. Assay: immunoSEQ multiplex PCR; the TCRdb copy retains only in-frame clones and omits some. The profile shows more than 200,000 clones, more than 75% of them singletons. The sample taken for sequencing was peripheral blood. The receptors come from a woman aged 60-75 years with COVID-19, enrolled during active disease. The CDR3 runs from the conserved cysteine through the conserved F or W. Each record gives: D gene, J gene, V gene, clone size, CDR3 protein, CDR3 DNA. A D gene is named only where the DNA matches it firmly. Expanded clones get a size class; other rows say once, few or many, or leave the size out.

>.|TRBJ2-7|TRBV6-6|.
CASSRTDYEQYF
TGTGCCAGCAGTCGGACAGATTACGAGCAGTACTTC
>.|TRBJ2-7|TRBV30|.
CAWGGDSSSYEQYF
TGTGCCTGGGGGGGGGACAGCAGCTCCTACGAGCAGTACTTC
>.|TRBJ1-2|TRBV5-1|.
CASSPGGANYGYTF
TGCGCCAGCAGCCCCGGGGGAGCTAACTATGGCTACACCTTC
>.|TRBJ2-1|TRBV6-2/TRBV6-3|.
CASSYRSYNEQFF
TGTGCCAGCAGTTATCGGTCCTACAATGAGCAGTTCTTC
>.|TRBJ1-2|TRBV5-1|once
CASSLSTGNGYTF
TGCGCCAGCAGCTTGAGTACGGGGAATGGCTACACCTTC
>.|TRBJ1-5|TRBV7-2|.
CASSPVARNQPQHF
TGTGCCAGCAGCCCCGTGGCGAGGAATCAGCCCCAGCATTTT
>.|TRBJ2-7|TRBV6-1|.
CASSVSPQGGLIVEQYF
TGTGCCAGCAGTGTTTCCCCTCAGGGGGGACTTATCGTCGAGCAGTACTTC
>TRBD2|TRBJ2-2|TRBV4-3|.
CASSQGLAGGSGTGELFF
TGCGCCAGCAGCCAAGGACTAGCGGGAGGTTCGGGCACCGGGGAGCTGTTTTTT
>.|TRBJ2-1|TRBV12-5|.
CASGFGQRGSWESYNEQFF
TGTGCTAGTGGTTTCGGACAGAGAGGGTCGTGGGAATCCTACAATGAGCAGTTCTTC
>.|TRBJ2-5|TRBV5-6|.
CASSYKTGTYQETQYF
TGTGCCAGCAGCTATAAGACAGGGACTTACCAAGAGACCCAGTACTTC
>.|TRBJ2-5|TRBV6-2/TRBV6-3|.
CASSYGSPPGVPQYF
TGTGCCAGCAGTTACGGGAGCCCTCCCGGCGTCCCCCAGTACTTC
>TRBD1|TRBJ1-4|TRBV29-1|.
CSVRGTGGGSNEKLFF
TGCAGCGTCCGGGGGACAGGGGGAGGTTCTAATGAAAAACTGTTTTTT
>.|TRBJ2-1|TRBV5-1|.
CASSWFRGARDNEQFF
TGCGCCAGCAGCTGGTTTCGGGGGGCGCGCGACAATGAGCAGTTCTTC
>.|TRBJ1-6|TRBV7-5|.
CARSYTCNSPLHF
.
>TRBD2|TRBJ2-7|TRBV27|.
CASSTLLAEYSYEQYF
TGTGCCAGCAGCACCCTCCTAGCGGAGTACTCCTACGAGCAGTACTTC
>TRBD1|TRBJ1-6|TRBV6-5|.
CASRRDRGSPLHF
TGTGCCAGCAGGCGGGACAGGGGATCACCCCTCCACTTT
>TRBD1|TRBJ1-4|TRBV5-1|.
CASSPGQGVTVYEKLFF
TGCGCCAGCAGCCCGGGACAGGGGGTAACAGTTTATGAAAAACTGTTTTTT
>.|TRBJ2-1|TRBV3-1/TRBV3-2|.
CASSQDQASLGYNEQFF
TGTGCCAGCAGCCAAGATCAAGCTAGTCTGGGTTACAATGAGCAGTTCTTC
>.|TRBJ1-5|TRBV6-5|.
CASSYGPQQPQHF
TGTGCCAGCAGTTATGGGCCCCAGCAGCCCCAGCATTTT
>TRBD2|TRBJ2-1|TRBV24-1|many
CATSAPGRESGEQFF
TGTGCCACCAGTGCTCCTGGGAGGGAGTCAGGTGAGCAGTTCTTC
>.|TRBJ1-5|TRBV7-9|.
CASSPVEGSGQPQHF
TGTGCCAGCAGCCCAGTGGAAGGAAGCGGTCAGCCCCAGCATTTT
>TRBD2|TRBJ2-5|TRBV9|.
CASSLGGLAGGRQETQYF
TGTGCCAGCAGCTTGGGAGGGCTAGCGGGAGGTCGACAAGAGACCCAGTACTTC
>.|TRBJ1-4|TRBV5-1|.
CASSKQAGMGRLNEKLFF
TGCGCCAGCAGCAAACAGGCAGGGATGGGGCGATTAAATGAAAAACTGTTTTTT
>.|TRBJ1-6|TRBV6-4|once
CASNKPVRQENSPLHF
TGTGCCAGCAATAAACCCGTCCGACAGGAAAATTCACCCCTCCACTTT
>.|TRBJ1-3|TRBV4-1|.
CASSPYLSSGNTIYF
TGCGCCAGCAGCCCTTACTTGAGCTCTGGAAACACCATATATTTT
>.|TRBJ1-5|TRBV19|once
CASTKTPSGGVGQPQHF
TGTGCCAGTACTAAAACCCCGAGCGGAGGGGTGGGTCAGCCCCAGCATTTT
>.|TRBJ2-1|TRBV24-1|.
CATSDLLREQFF
TGTGCCACCAGTGATTTGCTCCGGGAGCAGTTCTTC